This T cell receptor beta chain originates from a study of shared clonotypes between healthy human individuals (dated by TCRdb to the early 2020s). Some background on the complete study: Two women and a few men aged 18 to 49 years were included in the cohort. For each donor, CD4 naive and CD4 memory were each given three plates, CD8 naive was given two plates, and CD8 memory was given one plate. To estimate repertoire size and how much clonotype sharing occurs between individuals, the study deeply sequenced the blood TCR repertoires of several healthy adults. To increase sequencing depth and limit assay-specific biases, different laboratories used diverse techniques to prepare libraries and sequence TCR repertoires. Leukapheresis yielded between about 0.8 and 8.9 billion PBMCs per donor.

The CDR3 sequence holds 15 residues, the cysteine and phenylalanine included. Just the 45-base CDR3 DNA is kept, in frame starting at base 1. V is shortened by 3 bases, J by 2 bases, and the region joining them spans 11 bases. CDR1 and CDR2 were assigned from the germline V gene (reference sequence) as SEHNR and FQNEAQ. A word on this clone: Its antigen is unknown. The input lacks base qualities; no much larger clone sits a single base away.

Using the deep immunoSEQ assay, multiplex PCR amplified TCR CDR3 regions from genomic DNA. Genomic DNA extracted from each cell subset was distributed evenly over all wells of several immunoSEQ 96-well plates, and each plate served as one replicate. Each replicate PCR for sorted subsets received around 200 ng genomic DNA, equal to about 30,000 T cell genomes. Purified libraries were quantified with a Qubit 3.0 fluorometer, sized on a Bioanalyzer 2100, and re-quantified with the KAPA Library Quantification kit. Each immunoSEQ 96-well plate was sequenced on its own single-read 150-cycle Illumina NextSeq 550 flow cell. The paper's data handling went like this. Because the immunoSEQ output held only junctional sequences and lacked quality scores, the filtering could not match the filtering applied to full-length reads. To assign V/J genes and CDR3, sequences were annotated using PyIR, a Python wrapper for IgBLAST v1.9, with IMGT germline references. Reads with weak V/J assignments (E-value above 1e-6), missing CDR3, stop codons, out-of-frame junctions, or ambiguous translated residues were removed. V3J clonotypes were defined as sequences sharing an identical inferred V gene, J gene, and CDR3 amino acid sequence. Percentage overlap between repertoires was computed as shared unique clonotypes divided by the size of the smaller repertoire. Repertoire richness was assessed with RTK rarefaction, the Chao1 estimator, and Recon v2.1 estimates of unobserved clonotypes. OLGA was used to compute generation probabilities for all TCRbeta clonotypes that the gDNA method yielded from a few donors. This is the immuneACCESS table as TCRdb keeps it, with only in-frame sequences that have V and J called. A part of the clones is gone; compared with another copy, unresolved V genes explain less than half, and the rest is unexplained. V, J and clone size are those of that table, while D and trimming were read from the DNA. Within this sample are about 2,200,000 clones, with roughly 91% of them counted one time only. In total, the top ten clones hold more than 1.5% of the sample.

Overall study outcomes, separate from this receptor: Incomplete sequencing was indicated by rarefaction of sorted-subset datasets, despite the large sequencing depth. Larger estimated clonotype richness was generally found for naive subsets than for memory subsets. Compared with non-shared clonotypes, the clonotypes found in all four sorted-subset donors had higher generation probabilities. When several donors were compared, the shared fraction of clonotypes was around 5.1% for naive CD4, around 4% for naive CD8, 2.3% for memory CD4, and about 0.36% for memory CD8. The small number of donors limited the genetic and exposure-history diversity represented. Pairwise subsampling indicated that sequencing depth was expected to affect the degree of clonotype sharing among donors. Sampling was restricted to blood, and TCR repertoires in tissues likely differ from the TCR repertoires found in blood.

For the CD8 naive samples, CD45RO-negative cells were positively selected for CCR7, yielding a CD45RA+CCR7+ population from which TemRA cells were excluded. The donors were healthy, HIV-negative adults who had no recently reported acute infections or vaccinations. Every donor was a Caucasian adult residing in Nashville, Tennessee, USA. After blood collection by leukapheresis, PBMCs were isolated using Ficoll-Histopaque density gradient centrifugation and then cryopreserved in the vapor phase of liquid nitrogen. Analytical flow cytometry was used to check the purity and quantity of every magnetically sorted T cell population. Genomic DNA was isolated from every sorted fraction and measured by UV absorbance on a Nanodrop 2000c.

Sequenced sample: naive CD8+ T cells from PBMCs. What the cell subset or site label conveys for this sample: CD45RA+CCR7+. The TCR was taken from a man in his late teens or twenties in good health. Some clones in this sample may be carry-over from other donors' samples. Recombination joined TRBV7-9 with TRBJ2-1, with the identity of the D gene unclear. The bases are TGTGCCAGCAGCTTCTTACCCGTCACCTACAATGAGCAGTTCTTC. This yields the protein CASSFLPVTYNEQFF.